This T cell receptor (beta chain) emerged from a study of blood T cell repertoires in COVID-19. Study details: T cells, B-cell-depleted T cells, or PBMCs supplied cDNA or gDNA.

Produced via immunoSEQ multiplex PCR; TCRdb's table is partial and in-frame only. The table has some 270,000 clones, under 95% seen once. Which cohort a participant joined came from the clinical history participants gave. Germline CDR1 LGHNA, CDR2 YSLEER. The CDR3 consists of 17 residues. With V trimmed by 1 base and J by 6 bases, 12 bases remained unmatched. The specimen sequenced was PBMCs or T cells enriched from blood (not recorded which). The receptor's source is a man aged 35-49 years who had been exposed to COVID-19. The V and J genes are TRBV4-3 and TRBJ2-1; 7 bases map to TRBD2. CDR3 residues: CASSQGPGGSSFNEQFF. The DNA for the CDR3 is TGCGCCAGCAGCCAAGGGCCAGGCGGGAGTTCTTTCAATGAGCAGTTCTTC.